This is a list of T cell receptor beta chains from one sample in a study of blood T cell repertoires in COVID-19. TCRdb's table, derived via immunoSEQ multiplex PCR, lists solely in-frame clones and lacks some. The sample carries approximately 140,000 clones, under 85% recorded once. Sequencing was done on a sample of peripheral blood. Receptors were obtained from a woman of 80 years or more in a cohort sampled during active or convalescent COVID-19. The CDR3 runs from the conserved cysteine through the conserved F or W. A D gene is named only where the DNA matches it firmly. Rows may omit the clone size; those that give it use once, few, many or a size class.

J	size	V	D	CDR3	DNA
TRBJ1-4	NA	TRBV2	NA	CASSVGGEKLFF	TGTGCCAGCAGTGTCGGCGGGGAAAAACTGTTTTTT
TRBJ1-4	NA	TRBV5-1	TRBD1	CASGTGETTNEKLFF	TGCGCCAGCGGGACAGGGGAAACAACTAATGAAAAACTGTTTTTT
TRBJ2-1	NA	TRBV7-9	TRBD1	CASRPDRDAYNEQFF	TGTGCCAGCAGACCGGACAGGGATGCCTACAATGAGCAGTTCTTC
TRBJ1-6	few	TRBV19	NA	CASSIHGVNNSPLHF	TGTGCCAGTAGTATCCACGGGGTTAATAATTCACCCCTCCACTTT
TRBJ2-7	NA	TRBV3-1/TRBV3-2	TRBD1	CASSQLGQALF	TGTGCCAGCAGCCAATTAGGACAGGCCCTCTTC
TRBJ2-1	NA	TRBV4-1	TRBD2	CASSLQTSGGREQFF	TGCGCCAGCAGCCTCCAGACTAGCGGGGGGCGTGAGCAGTTCTTC
TRBJ1-5	NA	TRBV6-5	NA	CASQRGNQPQHF	TGTGCCAGCCAGAGGGGCAATCAGCCCCAGCATTTT
TRBJ2-2	NA	TRBV3-1/TRBV3-2	NA	CASSLRELTGELFF	TGTGCCAGCAGCCTTAGAGAGTTGACCGGGGAGCTGTTTTTT
TRBJ1-4	NA	TRBV7-9	NA	CASSGDSATNEKLFF	TGTGCCAGCAGCGGTGACAGCGCAACTAATGAAAAACTGTTTTTT
TRBJ2-3	NA	TRBV6-6	NA	CASSYIPSGADTQYF	TGTGCCAGCAGTTACATTCCCTCGGGGGCAGATACGCAGTATTTT
TRBJ2-1	NA	TRBV7-9	NA	CASSLVTKYNEQFF	TGTGCCAGCAGCTTAGTCACAAAGTACAATGAGCAGTTCTTC
TRBJ2-7	NA	TRBV18	TRBD1	CASSPSDRGLSYEQYF	TGTGCCAGCTCACCTTCGGACAGGGGGCTGTCCTACGAGCAGTACTTC
TRBJ2-3	NA	TRBV29-1	TRBD2	CSVDSASGGADTQYF	TGCAGCGTTGACTCTGCTAGCGGGGGGGCAGATACGCAGTATTTT
TRBJ2-5	NA	TRBV7-2	TRBD1	CASSFLGVGQRQETQYF	TGTGCCAGCAGCTTCCTGGGCGTGGGACAGCGCCAAGAGACCCAGTACTTC
TRBJ1-5	few	TRBV28	TRBD1	CASSFRSRGAQPQHF	TGTGCCAGCAGTTTTCGAAGCAGGGGGGCCCAGCCCCAGCATTTT
TRBJ1-5	NA	TRBV18	TRBD1	CASSNQGQGNQPQHF	TGTGCCAGCTCAAACCAAGGACAGGGAAATCAGCCCCAGCATTTT
TRBJ1-1	NA	TRBV27	TRBD1	CASTMDRDNTEAFF	TGTGCCAGCACCATGGACAGGGACAACACTGAAGCTTTCTTT
TRBJ1-6	many	TRBV16	TRBD1	CASSQAGTGTSPLHF	TGTGCCAGCAGCCAGGCCGGGACAGGGACTTCACCCCTCCACTTT
TRBJ1-1	NA	TRBV6-5	NA	CASSKQGLLEAFF	TGTGCCAGCAGTAAACAGGGATTACTCGAAGCTTTCTTT
TRBJ1-1	NA	TRBV3-1/TRBV3-2	NA	CASSLEGANTEAFF	TGTGCCAGCAGCCTCGAAGGAGCGAACACTGAAGCTTTCTTT